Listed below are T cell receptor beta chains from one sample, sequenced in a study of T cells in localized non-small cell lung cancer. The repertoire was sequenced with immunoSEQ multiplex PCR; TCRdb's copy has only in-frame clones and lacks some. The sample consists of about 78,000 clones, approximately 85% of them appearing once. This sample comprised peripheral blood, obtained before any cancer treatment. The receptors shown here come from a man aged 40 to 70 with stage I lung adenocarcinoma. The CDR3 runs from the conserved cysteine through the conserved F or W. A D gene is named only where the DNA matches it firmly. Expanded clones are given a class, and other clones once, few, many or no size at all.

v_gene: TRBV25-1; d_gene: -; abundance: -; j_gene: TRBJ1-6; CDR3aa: CASSPPGHNSPLHF; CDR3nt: TGTGCCAGCAGTCCCCCGGGACATAATTCACCCCTCCACTTT
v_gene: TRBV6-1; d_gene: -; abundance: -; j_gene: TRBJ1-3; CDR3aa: CASSASGNTIYF; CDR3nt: TGTGCCAGCAGTGCCTCTGGAAACACCATATATTTT
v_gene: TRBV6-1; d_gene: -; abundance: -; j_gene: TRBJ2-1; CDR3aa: CASSDARDNEQFF; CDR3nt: TGTGCCAGCAGTGACGCTAGGGACAATGAGCAGTTCTTC
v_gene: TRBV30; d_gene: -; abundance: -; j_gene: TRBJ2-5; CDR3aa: CAWTDRRGETQYF; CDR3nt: TGTGCCTGGACAGACAGAAGGGGAGAGACCCAGTACTTC
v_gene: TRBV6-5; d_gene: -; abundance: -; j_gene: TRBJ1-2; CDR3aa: CASSRSKLGYGYTF; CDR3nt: TGTGCCAGCAGTCGGTCTAAGTTAGGCTATGGCTACACCTTC
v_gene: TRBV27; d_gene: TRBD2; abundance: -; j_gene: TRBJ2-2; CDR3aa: CASSFQGLEGTGELFF; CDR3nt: TGTGCCAGCAGTTTCCAAGGACTAGAAGGGACCGGGGAGCTGTTTTTT
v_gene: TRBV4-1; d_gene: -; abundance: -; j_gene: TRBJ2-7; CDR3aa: CASSQDQGTYEQYF; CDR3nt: TGCGCCAGCAGCCAAGACCAGGGAACCTACGAGCAGTACTTC
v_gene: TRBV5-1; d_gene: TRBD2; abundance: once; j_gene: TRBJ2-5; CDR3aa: CASSGGLAGAYKETQYF; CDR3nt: TGCGCCAGCAGCGGAGGACTAGCGGGGGCCTATAAGGAGACCCAGTACTTC
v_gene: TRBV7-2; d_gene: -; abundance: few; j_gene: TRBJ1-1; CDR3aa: CASSLLARVRTEAFF; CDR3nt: TGTGCCAGCAGCTTACTTGCCAGGGTGAGGACTGAAGCTTTCTTT
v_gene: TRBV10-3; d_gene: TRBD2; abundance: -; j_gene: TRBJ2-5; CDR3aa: CATRGTSGRGGETQYF; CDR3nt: TGTGCCACCAGAGGGACTAGCGGGAGAGGGGGAGAGACCCAGTACTTC
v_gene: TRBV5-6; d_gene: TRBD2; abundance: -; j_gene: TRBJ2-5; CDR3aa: CASSLGFLAGFQETQYF; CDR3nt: TGTGCCAGCAGCTTGGGGTTTCTAGCGGGATTCCAGGAGACCCAGTACTTC
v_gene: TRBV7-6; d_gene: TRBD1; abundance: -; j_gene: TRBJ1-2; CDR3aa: CASSLSPGGRGYGYTF; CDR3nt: TGTGCCAGCAGCTTATCCCCAGGGGGAAGGGGCTATGGCTACACCTTC
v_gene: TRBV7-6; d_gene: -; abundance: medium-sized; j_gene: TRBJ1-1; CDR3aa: CASSLWGASGEAFF; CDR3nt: TGTGCCAGCAGCTTGTGGGGTGCGTCGGGTGAAGCTTTCTTT
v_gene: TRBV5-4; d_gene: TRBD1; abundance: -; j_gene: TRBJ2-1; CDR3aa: CASSLRQGAGEQFF; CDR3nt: TGTGCCAGCAGCTTACGGCAGGGGGCCGGTGAGCAGTTCTTC
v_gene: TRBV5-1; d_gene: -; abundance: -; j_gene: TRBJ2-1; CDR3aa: CASTSGVIRNNEQFF; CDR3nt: TGCGCCAGCACCAGCGGAGTGATCCGAAACAATGAGCAGTTCTTC
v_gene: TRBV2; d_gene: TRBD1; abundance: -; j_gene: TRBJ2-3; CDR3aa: CASSERTGGTDTQYF; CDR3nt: TGTGCCAGCAGTGAAAGGACAGGGGGCACAGATACGCAGTATTTT
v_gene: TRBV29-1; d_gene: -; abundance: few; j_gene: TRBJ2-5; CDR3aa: CSALQGVQETQYF; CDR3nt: TGCAGCGCCCTTCAGGGAGTACAAGAGACCCAGTACTTC
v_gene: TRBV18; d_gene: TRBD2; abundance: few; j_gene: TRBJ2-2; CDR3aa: CASSFTSDGRLFF; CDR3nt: TGTGCCAGCTCGTTTACTAGCGATGGGAGGCTGTTTTTT
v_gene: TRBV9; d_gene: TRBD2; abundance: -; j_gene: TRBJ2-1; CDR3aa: CASSVDSGGYNEQFF; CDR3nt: TGTGCCAGCAGCGTAGATAGCGGGGGCTACAATGAGCAGTTCTTC
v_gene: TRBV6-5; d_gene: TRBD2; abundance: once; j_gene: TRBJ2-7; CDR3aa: CASRPTLADLYEQYF; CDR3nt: TGTGCCAGCAGACCTACACTAGCGGACCTCTACGAGCAGTACTTC
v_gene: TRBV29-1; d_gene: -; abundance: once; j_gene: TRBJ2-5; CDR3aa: CSVERETQYF; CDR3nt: TGCAGCGTTGAAAGAGAGACCCAGTACTTC
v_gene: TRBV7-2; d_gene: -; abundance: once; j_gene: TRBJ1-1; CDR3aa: CASSQPTGATEAFF; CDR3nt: TGTGCCAGCAGCCAACCTACAGGAGCCACTGAAGCTTTCTTT
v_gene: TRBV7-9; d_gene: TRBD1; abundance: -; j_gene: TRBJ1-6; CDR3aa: CASGQGDYSPLHF; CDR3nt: TGTGCCAGCGGGCAGGGGGATTATTCACCCCTCCACTTT
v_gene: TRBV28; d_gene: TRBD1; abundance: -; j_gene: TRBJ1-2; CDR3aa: CASSPPPTGGFYGYTF; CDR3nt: TGTGCCAGCAGTCCCCCCCCGACAGGGGGCTTCTATGGCTACACCTTC
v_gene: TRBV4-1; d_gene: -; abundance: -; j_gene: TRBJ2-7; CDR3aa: CASSQPGTNSYEQYF; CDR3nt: TGCGCCAGCAGCCAACCTGGGACGAATTCCTACGAGCAGTACTTC
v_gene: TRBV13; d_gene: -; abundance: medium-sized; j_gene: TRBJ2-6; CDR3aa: CASSPYSPAFAKGVLTF; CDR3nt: TGTGCCAGCAGCCCATACTCGCCGGCCTTCGCCAAAGGCGTCCTGACTTTC
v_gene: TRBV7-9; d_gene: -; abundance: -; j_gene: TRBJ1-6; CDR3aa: CASSLGDSPLHF; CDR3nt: TGTGCCAGCAGCTTAGGGGATTCACCCCTCCACTTT
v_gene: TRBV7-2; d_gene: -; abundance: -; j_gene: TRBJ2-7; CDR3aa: CASSSSIFLRNEQYF; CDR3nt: TGTGCCAGCAGCTCCAGCATATTTTTAAGGAACGAGCAGTACTTC
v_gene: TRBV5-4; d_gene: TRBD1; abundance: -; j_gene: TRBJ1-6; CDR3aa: CASSRGQGKESPLHF; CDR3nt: TGTGCCAGCAGTCGAGGACAGGGTAAGGAATCACCCCTCCACTTT
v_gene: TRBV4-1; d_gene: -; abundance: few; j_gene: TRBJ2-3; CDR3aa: CASSQDTVFDTQYF; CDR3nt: TGCGCCAGCAGCCAAGATACGGTCTTCGATACGCAGTATTTT
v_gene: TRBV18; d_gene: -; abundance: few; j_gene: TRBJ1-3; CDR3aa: CASSPVGGQSNGNTIYF; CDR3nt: TGTGCCAGCTCACCCGTGGGAGGGCAGAGCAATGGAAACACCATATATTTT
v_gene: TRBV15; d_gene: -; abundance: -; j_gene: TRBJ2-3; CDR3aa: CATSRDPPGRSTDTQYF; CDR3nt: TGTGCCACCAGCAGAGATCCTCCGGGGAGAAGCACAGATACGCAGTATTTT
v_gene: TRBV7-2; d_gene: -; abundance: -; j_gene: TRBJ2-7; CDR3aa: CASSLAGGQPSYEQYF; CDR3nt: TGTGCCAGCAGCTTAGCGGGGGGACAGCCGTCCTACGAGCAGTACTTC
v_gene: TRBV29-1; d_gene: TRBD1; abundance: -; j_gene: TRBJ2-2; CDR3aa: CSADRGNTGELFF; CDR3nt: TGCAGCGCAGACAGGGGGAACACCGGGGAGCTGTTTTTT
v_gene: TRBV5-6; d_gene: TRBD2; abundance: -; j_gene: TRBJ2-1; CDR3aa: CASSWWTSGRDRNEQFF; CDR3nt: TGTGCCAGCAGCTGGTGGACTAGCGGGAGGGATCGGAATGAGCAGTTCTTC
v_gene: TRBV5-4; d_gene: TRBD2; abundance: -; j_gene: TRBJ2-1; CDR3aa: CASSFPRSGGANEQFF; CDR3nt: TGTGCCAGCAGCTTCCCCCGGAGCGGGGGGGCAAATGAGCAGTTCTTC
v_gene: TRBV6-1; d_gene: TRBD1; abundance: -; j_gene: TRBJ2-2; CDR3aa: CASSEAIDRDTGELFF; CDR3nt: TGTGCCAGCAGTGAAGCCATCGACAGGGACACCGGGGAGCTGTTTTTT
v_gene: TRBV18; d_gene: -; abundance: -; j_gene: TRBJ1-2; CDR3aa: CASSPRDPPGTHFGYTF; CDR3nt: TGTGCCAGCTCACCAAGGGACCCCCCAGGTACCCATTTTGGCTACACCTTC
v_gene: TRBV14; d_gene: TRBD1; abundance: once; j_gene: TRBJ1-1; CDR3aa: CASSQVRGPGTEAFF; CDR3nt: TGTGCCAGCAGCCAAGTCAGGGGGCCTGGCACTGAAGCTTTCTTT
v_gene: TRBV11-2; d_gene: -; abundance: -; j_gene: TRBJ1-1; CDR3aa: CASSLRGNGEAFF; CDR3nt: TGTGCCAGCAGCTTAAGAGGAAACGGTGAAGCTTTCTTT
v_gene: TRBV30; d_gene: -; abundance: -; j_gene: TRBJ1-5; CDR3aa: CAWRAGVGSNQPQHF; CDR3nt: TGTGCCTGGAGGGCAGGGGTCGGTAGCAATCAGCCCCAGCATTTT
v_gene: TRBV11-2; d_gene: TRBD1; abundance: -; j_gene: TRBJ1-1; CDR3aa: CASSLDRDSTEAFF; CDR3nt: TGTGCCAGCAGCTTAGACCGGGACAGCACTGAAGCTTTCTTT
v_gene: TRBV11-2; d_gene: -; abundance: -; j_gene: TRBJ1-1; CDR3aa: CASSLGGNTEAFF; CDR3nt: TGTGCCAGCAGCTTAGGAGGGAACACTGAAGCTTTCTTT
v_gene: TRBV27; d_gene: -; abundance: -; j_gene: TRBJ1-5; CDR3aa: CASTPRYPQMGGLNQPQHF; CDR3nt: TGTGCCAGCACTCCACGCTACCCTCAAATGGGCGGGCTAAATCAGCCCCAGCATTTT
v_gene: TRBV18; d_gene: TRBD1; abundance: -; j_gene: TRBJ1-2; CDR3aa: CASTQQGGNYGYTF; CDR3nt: TGTGCCAGCACCCAACAGGGGGGAAACTATGGCTACACCTTC
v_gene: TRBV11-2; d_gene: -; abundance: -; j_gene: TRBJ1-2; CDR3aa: CASSFGRFGNYGYTF; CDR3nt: TGTGCCAGCAGCTTTGGGAGGTTTGGCAACTATGGCTACACCTTC
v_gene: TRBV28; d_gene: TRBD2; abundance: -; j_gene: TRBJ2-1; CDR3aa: CASSLSLAGGPYNEQFF; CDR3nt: TGTGCCAGCAGTTTGTCACTAGCGGGAGGCCCCTACAATGAGCAGTTCTTC
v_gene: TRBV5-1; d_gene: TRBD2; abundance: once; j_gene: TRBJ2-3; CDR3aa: CASSLFAGGPTDTQYF; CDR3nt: TGCGCCAGCAGCTTGTTTGCGGGGGGGCCGACAGATACGCAGTATTTT
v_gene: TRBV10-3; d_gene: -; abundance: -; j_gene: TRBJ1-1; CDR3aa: CAISESRTEAFF; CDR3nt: TGTGCCATCAGTGAGTCCCGCACTGAAGCTTTCTTT
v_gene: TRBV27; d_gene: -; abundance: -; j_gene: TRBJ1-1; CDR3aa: CASSLHGPGVKEAFF; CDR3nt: TGTGCCAGCAGTTTACATGGACCGGGGGTAAAAGAAGCTTTCTTT